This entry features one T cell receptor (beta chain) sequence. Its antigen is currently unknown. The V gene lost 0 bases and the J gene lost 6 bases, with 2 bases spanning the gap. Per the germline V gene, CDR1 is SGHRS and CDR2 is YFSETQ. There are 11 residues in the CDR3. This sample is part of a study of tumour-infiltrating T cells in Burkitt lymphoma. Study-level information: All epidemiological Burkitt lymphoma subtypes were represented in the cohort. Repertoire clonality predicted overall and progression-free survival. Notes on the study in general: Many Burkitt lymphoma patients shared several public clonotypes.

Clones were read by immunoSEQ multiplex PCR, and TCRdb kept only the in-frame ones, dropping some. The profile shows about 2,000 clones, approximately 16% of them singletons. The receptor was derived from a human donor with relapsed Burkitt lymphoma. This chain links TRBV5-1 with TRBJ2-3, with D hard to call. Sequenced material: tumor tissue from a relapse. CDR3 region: CASSLGDTQYF. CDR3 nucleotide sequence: TGCGCCAGCAGCTTGGGGGATACGCAGTATTTT.